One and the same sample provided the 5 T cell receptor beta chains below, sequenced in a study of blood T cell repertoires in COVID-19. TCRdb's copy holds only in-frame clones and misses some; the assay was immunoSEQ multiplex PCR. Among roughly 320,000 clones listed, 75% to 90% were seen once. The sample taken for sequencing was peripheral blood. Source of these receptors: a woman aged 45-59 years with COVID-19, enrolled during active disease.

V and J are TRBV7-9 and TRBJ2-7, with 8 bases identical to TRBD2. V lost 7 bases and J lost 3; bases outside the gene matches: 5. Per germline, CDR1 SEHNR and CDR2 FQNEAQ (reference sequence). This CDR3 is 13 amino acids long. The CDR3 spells CASTGGDNYEQYF. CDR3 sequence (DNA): TGTGCCAGCACCGGGGGGGACAACTACGAGCAGTACTTC.

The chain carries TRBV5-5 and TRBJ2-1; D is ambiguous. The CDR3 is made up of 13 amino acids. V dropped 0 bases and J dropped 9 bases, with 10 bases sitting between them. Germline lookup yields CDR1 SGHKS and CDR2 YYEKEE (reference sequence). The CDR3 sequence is CASSLGYRSEQFF. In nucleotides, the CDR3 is TGTGCCAGCAGCTTGGGGTATAGGAGTGAGCAGTTCTTC.

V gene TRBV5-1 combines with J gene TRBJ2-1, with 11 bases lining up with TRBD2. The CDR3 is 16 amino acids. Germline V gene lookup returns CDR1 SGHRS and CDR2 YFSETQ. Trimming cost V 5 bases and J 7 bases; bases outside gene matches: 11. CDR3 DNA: TGCGCCAGCAGACCTAGACTAGCGGGATTGGTTAATGAGCAGTTCTTC. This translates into CASRPRLAGLVNEQFF.

The CDR3 DNA reads as TGTGCCACCAGCAGAGGGGGGGGTCCCGGGGACGGGCAGTACTTC. It yields the protein CATSRGGGPGDGQYF. This chain connects TRBV15 to TRBJ2-7, with 7 bases fitting TRBD2. The trim removed 1 base at V and 9 bases at J, leaving 12 bases unmatched. The CDR3 consists of 15 residues. CDR1 and CDR2 from the germline V gene are LNHNV and YYDKDF (reference sequence).

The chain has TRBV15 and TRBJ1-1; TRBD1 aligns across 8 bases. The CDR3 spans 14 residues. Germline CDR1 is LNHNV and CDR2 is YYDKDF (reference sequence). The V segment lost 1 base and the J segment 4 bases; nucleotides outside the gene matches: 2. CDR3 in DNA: TGTGCCACCAGCAGAGCAGGGGGCGGCACTGAAGCTTTCTTT. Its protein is CATSRAGGGTEAFF.